These 11 T cell receptor beta chains came from one sample sequenced in a study of PD-1 blockade in classical Hodgkin lymphoma. The table came from immunoSEQ multiplex PCR; TCRdb's copy has only in-frame clones and leaves some out. The table shows 95,000 to 100,000 clones, with 85% to 90% occurring only once. Exposure to brentuximab vedotin varied, and each patient had relapsed following autologous stem cell transplantation. The source was peripheral blood mononuclear cells (PBMCs), collected before the second cycle of nivolumab. Receptors originate from a human donor with classical Hodgkin lymphoma.

The chain recombines TRBV5-1 with TRBJ1-3; a weak D match, TRBD1 (5 bases). The CDR3 has 14 residues. Trimming left V 0 bases short and J 7 bases short, with 11 bases between. Germline CDR1 and CDR2: SGHRS and YFSETQ. The CDR3 protein is CASSLGDEVNTIYF. The CDR3 DNA follows: TGCGCCAGCAGCTTGGGGGACGAGGTTAACACCATATATTTT.

This clone has just a few counts. This rearrangement joins TRBV27 to TRBJ2-7; weak D call: TRBD1 (6 bases). Germline assignment: CDR1 MNHEY and CDR2 SMNVEV (reference sequence). There are 14 residues in the CDR3. Trimming took 2 bases from V and 2 from J, leaving 10 bases between them. The CDR3 DNA is TGTGCCAGCAGTTTAACAGGGTACGCCTACGAGCAGTACTTC. Residues: CASSLTGYAYEQYF.

J is TRBJ2-7 and V is TRBV2; D might be TRBD2 (5 bases). The CDR3 has 15 residues. Germline CDR1 is SNHLY and CDR2 is FYNNEI. Trimming removed 6 bases at V and 3 bases at J, with 18 bases between. CDR3 in amino acids: CASRVGGLGFYEQYF. The DNA of the CDR3 is TGTGCCAGCAGGGTCGGCGGGTTAGGGTTCTACGAGCAGTACTTC.

The chain employs TRBV6-5 and TRBJ1-1, with 8 nucleotides matching TRBD1. In germline, CDR1 is MNHEY, CDR2 SVGAGI. This CDR3 region has 13 residues. With V trimmed by 6 bases and J by 3 bases, 3 bases remained unmatched. CDR3 loop: CASSSQGDTEAFF. CDR3 DNA: TGTGCCAGCAGCTCACAGGGGGACACTGAAGCTTTCTTT.

V is TRBV4-3 and J is TRBJ2-7; TRBD1 might be the D (5 bases). Germline-derived CDR1 and CDR2 are LGHNA and YSLEER. Trimming left V 0 bases short and J 2 bases short, with 5 bases between. The CDR3 contains 13 residues. The CDR3 spells CASSQDRAYEQYF. CDR3 bases: TGCGCCAGCAGCCAAGACAGGGCCTACGAGCAGTACTTC.

The rearrangement joins TRBV27 to TRBJ1-4; possibly TRBD1 for D (5 bases). Trimming cost V 4 bases and J 4 bases, with 7 bases left between them. CDR1 is MNHEY and CDR2 is SMNVEV in the germline V gene (reference sequence). The CDR3 sequence is 13 residues long. The CDR3 sequence is CASSSTDNEKLFF. CDR3 nucleotides: TGTGCCAGCAGTTCGACAGATAATGAAAAACTGTTTTTT.

The chain recombines TRBV18 with TRBJ1-1, with no clear D. CDR1 and CDR2 from the germline V gene are KGHSH and LQKENI. This CDR3 has 15 amino acids. Trimming stripped 0 bases from V and 0 bases from J, with 8 bases between. The DNA of the CDR3 is TGTGCCAGCTCACCACCAGGACCTATGAACACTGAAGCTTTCTTT. Amino acid sequence: CASSPPGPMNTEAFF.

This clone was seen more than once but under ten times. The chain is built from TRBV7-2 and TRBJ1-1, with D perhaps TRBD1 (6 bases). V lost 0 bases, J lost 7 bases, and 12 bases lay in between. CDR1 and CDR2 from the germline V gene are SGHTA and FQGNSA. The CDR3 sequence is 14 residues long. The CDR3 spells CASSLAGGPHEAFF. The CDR3 bases are TGTGCCAGCAGCTTAGCGGGGGGCCCTCATGAAGCTTTCTTT.

The rearrangement links TRBV7-2 to TRBJ2-3; a possible D gene is TRBD2 (6 bases). The V end lost 1 base, the J end lost 0 bases, and 8 bases lay between the germline ends. The CDR3 is 15 residues long. Germline-derived CDR1 and CDR2 are SGHTA and FQGNSA. Written as DNA, the CDR3 is TGTGCCAGCAGCTTAGACCGGGGGAGCACAGATACGCAGTATTTT. This codes for CASSLDRGSTDTQYF.

The chain joins TRBV6-5 to TRBJ1-4, with D unclear. The V end was cut by 8 bases, the J end by 7 bases, with 11 bases between. The germline gives CDR1 MNHEY, CDR2 SVGAGI. The CDR3 has 12 amino acids. The CDR3 coding sequence is TGTGCCAGCGGACGATTAGCTGAAAAACTGTTTTTT. It specifies CASGRLAEKLFF.

This clone was seen once. The V call is TRBV4-3, the J call TRBJ2-7; 7 bases map to TRBD1. Germline V gene lookup returns CDR1 LGHNA and CDR2 YSLEER. The ends lost 3 bases at V and 2 bases at J; junction bases unmatched: 7. The CDR3 has 15 residues. The chain's CDR3 is CASSHGQELTYEQYF. CDR3 coding DNA: TGCGCCAGCAGCCACGGACAGGAGCTAACCTACGAGCAGTACTTC.